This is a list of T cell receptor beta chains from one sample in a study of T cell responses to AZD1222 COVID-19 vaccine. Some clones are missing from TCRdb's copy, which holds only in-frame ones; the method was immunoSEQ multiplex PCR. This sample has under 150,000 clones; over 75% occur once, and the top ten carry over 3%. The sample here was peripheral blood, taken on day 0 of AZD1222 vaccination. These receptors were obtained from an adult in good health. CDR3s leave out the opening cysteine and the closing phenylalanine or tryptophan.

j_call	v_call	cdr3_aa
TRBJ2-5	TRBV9	ASNRGAWETQY
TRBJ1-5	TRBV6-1	ASSEVKTAKFAPQH
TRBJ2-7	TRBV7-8	ASSLWVAGASYEQY
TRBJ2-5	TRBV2	ASYIRDGRRETQY
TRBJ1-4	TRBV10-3	AISESLLGSATNEKLF
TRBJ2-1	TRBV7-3	ASSPVPAGAGEYNEQF
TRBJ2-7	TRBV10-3	AITRQGGYEQY
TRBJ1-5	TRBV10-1	ASSRDLGNQPQH
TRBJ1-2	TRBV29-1	SVWDTVGYT
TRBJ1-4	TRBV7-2	ASSLGAGNEKLF
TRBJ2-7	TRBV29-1	SGGQGYEQY
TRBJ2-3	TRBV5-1	ASRFRTVTISSTDTQY
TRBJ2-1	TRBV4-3	ASSQGHSSYNEQF
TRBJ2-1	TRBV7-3	ASSLTGGNYNEQF
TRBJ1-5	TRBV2	ASSEDRQNQPQH
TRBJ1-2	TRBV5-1	ASSLGGLTNYGYT
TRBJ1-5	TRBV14	ASSQVSVGGGRAGPNQPQH
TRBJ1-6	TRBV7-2	ASSWRDRGTTGSPLH
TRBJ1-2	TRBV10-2	ASNSGRANEYGYT
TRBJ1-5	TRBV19	ASSRLQGNQPQH
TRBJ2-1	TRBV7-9	ASSPTGDEQF
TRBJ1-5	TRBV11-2	ASSLDGRVYQPQH
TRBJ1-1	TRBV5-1	ASRTTPRDTEAF
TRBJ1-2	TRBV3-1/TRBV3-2	ASSRGTDYGYT
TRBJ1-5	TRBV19	ASRSVEGVFAQPQH
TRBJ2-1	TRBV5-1	ASSLVAGPRGYNEQF
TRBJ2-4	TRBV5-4	ASTPDPRGWNIQY
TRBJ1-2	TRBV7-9	ANVKLNDRNYGYT
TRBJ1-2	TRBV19	ASSIDQAGGYGYT
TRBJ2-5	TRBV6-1	ASSVTSGGAGGETQY
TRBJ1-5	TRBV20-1	SASAGNQPQH
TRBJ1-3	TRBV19	ASSSLTGGSGNTIY
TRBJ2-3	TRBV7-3	ASSQELTDTQY
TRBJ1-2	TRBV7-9	ASSLASPYGYT
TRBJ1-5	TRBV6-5	ASSLRPNQPQH
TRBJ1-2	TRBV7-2	ASSLRQPDYGYT